This entry concerns a single T cell receptor (beta chain). V was clipped by 9 bases and J by 3 bases; unmatched bases: 6. Looked up from germline, CDR1 is MDHEN and CDR2 is SYDVKM. This CDR3 contains 14 residues. These data originate in a study of blood T cell repertoires in COVID-19. In the study overall: The United States, Italy and Spain provided the acute and convalescent COVID-19 samples.

Participant-given clinical history determined each cohort assignment. Before being deemed recovered, Cohort 3 donors had two negative PCRs, clearance, or symptom resolution. Using immunoSEQ multiplex PCR, the repertoire was profiled, and TCRdb retains in-frame clones only, with some absent. This table holds around 300,000 clones, 86% found once. Sequenced material: PBMCs or T cells enriched from blood (not recorded which). The receptor's source is a woman between 18 and 30 years old who had recovered from COVID-19. The chain has TRBV28 and TRBJ2-7; 12 nucleotides match TRBD2. The CDR3 region is CASGLAGSDYEQYF. CDR3 in DNA: TGTGCCAGTGGACTAGCGGGGAGTGACTACGAGCAGTACTTC.